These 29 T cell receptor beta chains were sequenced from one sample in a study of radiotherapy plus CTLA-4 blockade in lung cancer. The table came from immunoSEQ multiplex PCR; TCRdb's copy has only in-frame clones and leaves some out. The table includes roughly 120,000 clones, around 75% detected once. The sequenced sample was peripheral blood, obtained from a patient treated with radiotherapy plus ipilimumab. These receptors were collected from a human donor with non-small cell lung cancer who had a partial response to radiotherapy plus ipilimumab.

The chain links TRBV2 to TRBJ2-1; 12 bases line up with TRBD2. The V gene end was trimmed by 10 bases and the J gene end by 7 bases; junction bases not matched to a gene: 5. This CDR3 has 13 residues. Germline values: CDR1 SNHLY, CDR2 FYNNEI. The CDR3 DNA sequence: TGTGCCACCTCTGGGACTAGCGGGAATGAGCAGTTCTTC. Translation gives CATSGTSGNEQFF.

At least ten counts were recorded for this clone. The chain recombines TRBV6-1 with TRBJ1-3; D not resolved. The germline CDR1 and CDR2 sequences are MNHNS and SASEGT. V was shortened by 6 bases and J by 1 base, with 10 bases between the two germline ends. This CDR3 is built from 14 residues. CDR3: CASRAGWSGNTIYF. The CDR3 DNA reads TGTGCCAGCAGGGCGGGGTGGTCTGGAAACACCATATATTTT.

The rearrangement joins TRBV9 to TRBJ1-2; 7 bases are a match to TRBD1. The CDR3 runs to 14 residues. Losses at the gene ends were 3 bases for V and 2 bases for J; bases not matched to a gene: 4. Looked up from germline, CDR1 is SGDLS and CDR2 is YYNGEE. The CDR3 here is CASSAGTENYGYTF. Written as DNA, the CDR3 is TGTGCCAGCAGCGCGGGGACAGAGAACTATGGCTACACCTTC.

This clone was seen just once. In DNA form, the CDR3 reads TGTGCCAGCAGCTTAGTAATGTCCGAGCAGTACTTC. Its protein is CASSLVMSEQYF. This sequence joins TRBV7-9 and TRBJ2-7, with unresolved D. Looked up from germline, CDR1 is SEHNR and CDR2 is FQNEAQ (reference sequence). The CDR3 has 12 residues. Trimming removed 1 base at V and 6 bases at J, with 7 bases between.

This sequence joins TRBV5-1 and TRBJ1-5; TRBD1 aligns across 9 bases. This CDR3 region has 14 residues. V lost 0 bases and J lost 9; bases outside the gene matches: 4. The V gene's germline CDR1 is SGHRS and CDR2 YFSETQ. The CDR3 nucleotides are TGCGCCAGCAGCTTGGTGGGACAGGGTACGCCCCAGCATTTT. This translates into CASSLVGQGTPQHF.

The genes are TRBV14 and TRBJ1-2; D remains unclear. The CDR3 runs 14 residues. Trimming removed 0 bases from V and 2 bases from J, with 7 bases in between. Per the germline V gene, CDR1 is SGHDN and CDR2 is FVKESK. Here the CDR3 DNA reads TGTGCCAGCAGCCAAGATCTACAGAACTATGGCTACACCTTC. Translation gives CASSQDLQNYGYTF.

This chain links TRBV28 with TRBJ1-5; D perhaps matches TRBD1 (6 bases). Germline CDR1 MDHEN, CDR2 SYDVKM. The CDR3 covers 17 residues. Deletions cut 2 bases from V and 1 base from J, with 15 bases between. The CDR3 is CASSLISRGGSNQPQHF. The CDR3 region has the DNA TGTGCCAGCAGTTTAATCTCTAGGGGGGGAAGCAATCAGCCCCAGCATTTT.

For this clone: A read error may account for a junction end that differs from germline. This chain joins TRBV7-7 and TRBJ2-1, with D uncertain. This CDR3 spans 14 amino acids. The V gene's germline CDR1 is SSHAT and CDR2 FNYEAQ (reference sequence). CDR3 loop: CASSLNPYGNEQFF. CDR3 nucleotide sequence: TGTGCTAGCAGCTTAAACCCCTACGGGAATGAGCAGTTCTTC.

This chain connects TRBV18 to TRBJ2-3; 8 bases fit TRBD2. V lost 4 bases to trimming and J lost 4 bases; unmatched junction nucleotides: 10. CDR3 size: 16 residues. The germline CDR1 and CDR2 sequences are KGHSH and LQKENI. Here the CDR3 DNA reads TGTGCCAGCTCACACCAGGACAACGGGGGGGCAGATACGCAGTATTTT. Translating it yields CASSHQDNGGADTQYF.

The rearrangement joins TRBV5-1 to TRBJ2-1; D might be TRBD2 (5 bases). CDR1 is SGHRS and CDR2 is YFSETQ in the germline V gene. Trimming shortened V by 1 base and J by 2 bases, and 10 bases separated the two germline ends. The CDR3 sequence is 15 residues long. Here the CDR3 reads CASSLLAGPYNEQFF. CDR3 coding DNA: TGCGCCAGCAGCTTGCTTGCGGGTCCCTACAATGAGCAGTTCTTC.

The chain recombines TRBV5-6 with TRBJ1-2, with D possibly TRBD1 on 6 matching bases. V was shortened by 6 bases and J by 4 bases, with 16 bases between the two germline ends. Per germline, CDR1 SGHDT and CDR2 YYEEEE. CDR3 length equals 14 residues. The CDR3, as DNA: TGTGCCAGCAAAGGGGGGGTCATGGGCTATGGCTACACCTTC. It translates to CASKGGVMGYGYTF.

This CDR3 reads CASSDTGSGRGTDTQYF. The CDR3 DNA is TGTGCCAGCAGTGATACGGGTAGCGGGAGAGGCACAGATACGCAGTATTTT. The chain is built from TRBV6-4 and TRBJ2-3; 9 bases line up with TRBD2. Looked up from germline, CDR1 is MRHNA and CDR2 is SNTAGT. The CDR3 runs to 17 residues. Unmatched junction bases numbered 8, after V lost 3 bases and J lost 1 base.

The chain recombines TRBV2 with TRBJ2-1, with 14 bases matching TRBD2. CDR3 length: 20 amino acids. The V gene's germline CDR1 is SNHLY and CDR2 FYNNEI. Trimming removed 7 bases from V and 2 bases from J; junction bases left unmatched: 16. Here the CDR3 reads CASNAPGLAGGRGPYNEQFF. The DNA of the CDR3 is TGTGCCAGCAACGCCCCCGGACTAGCGGGAGGACGCGGCCCCTACAATGAGCAGTTCTTC.

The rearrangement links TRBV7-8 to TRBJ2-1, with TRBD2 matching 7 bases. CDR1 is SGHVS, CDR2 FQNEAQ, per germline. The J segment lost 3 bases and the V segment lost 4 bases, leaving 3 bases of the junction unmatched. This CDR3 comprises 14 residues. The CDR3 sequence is CASSYPGGYNEQFF. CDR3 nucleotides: TGTGCCAGCAGCTATCCGGGAGGCTACAATGAGCAGTTCTTC.

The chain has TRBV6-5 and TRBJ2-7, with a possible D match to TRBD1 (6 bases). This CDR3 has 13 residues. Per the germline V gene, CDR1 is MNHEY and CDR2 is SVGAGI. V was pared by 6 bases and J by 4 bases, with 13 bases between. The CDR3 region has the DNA TGTGCCAGCAGACGACAGGAAGCATACGAGCAGTACTTC. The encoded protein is CASRRQEAYEQYF.

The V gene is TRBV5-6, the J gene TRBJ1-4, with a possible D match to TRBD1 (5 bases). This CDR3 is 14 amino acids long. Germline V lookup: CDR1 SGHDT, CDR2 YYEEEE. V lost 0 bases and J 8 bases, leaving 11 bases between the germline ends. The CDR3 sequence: CASSLVGTGEKLFF. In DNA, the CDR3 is TGTGCCAGCAGCTTGGTGGGGACTGGGGAAAAACTGTTTTTT.

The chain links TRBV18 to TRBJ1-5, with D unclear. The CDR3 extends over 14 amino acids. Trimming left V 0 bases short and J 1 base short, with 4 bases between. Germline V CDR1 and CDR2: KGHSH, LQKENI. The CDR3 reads CASSPPGSNQPQHF. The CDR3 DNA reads TGTGCCAGCTCACCACCGGGCAGCAATCAGCCCCAGCATTTT. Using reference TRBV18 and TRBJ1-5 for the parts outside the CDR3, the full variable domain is NAGVMQNPRHLVRRRGQEARLRCSPMKGHSHVYWYRQLPEEGLKFMVYLQKENIIDESGMPKERFSAEFPKEGPSILRIQQVVRGDSAAYFCASSPPGSNQPQHFGDGTRLSIL.

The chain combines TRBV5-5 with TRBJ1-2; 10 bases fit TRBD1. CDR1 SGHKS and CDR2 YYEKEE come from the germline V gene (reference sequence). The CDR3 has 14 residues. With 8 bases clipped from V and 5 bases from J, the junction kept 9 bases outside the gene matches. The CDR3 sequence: CARRTDRGQYGYTF. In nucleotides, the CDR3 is TGTGCCAGAAGGACTGACAGGGGGCAATATGGCTACACCTTC.

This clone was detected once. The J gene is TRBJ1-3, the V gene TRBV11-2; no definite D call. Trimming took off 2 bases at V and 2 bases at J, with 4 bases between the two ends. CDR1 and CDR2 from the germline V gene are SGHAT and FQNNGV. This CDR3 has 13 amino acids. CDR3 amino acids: CASSLSTGNTIYF. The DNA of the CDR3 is TGTGCCAGCAGCTTATCTACTGGAAACACCATATATTTT.

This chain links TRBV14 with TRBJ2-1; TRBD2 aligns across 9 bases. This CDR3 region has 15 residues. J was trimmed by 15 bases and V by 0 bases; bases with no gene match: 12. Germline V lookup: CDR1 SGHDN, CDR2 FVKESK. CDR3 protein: CASSQDIGGRANRFF. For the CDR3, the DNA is TGTGCCAGCAGCCAAGATATAGGCGGGAGGGCCAATCGGTTCTTC.

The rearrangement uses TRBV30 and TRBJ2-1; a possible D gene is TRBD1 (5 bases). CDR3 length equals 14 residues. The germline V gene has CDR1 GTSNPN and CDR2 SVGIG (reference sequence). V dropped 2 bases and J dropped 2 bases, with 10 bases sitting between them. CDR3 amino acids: CAWSLEGAYNEQFF. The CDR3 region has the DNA TGTGCCTGGAGTCTAGAAGGGGCCTACAATGAGCAGTTCTTC.

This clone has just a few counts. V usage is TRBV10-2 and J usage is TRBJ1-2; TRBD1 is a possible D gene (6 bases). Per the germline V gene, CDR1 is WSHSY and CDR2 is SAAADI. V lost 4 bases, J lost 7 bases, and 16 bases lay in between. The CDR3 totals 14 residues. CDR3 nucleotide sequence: TGCGCCAGCAGTGTCGGACAGCACTGGGGTGGCTACACCTTC. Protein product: CASSVGQHWGGYTF.

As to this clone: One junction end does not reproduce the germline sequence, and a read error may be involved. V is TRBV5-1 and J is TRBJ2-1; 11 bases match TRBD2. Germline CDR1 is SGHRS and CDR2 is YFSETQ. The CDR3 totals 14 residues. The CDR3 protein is CASSFLAGGHEQFF. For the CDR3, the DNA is TGTGCCAGCAGCTTTTTAGCGGGAGGGCACGAGCAGTTCTTC. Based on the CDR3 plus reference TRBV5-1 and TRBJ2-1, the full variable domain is KAGVTQTPRYLIKTRGQQVTLSCSPISGHRSVSWYQQTPGQGLQFLFEYFSETQRNKGNFPGRFSGRQFSNSRSEMNVSTLELGDSALYLCASSFLAGGHEQFFGPGTRLTVL.

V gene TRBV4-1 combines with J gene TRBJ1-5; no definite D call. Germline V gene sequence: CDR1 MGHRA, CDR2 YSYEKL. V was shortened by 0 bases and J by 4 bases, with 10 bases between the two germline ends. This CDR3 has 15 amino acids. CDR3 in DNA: TGCGCCAGCAGCCAAGATGCAACAGTTAATCAGCCCCAGCATTTT. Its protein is CASSQDATVNQPQHF.

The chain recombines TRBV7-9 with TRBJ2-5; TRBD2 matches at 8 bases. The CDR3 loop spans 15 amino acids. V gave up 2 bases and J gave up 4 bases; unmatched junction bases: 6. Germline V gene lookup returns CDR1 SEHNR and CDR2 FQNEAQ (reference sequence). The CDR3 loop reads CASSLSALAGETQYF. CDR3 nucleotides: TGTGCCAGCAGCTTAAGCGCCCTAGCGGGAGAGACCCAGTACTTC.

The CDR3 sequence is CSVGGQGGVGGTEAFF. The CDR3 DNA follows: TGCAGCGTGGGGGGACAGGGGGGGGTGGGGGGTACTGAAGCTTTCTTT. This chain uses TRBV29-1 with TRBJ1-1, with 11 bases identical to TRBD1. V lost 6 bases and J lost 5; bases outside the gene matches: 14. The V gene's germline CDR1 is SQVTM and CDR2 ANQGSEA. The CDR3 sequence is 16 residues long.

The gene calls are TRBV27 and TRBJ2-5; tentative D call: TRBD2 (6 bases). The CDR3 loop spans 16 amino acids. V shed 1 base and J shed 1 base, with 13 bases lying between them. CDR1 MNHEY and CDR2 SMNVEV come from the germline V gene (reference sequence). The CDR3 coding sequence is TGTGCCAGCAGTTTATATGCCGGGGACTCCCAAGAGACCCAGTACTTC. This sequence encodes CASSLYAGDSQETQYF.

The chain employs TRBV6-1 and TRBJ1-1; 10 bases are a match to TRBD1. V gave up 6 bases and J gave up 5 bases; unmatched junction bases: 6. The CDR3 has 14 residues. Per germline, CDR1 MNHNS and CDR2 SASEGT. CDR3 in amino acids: CASRTGQGRTEAFF. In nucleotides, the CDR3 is TGTGCCAGCAGGACGGGACAGGGGAGGACTGAAGCTTTCTTT.

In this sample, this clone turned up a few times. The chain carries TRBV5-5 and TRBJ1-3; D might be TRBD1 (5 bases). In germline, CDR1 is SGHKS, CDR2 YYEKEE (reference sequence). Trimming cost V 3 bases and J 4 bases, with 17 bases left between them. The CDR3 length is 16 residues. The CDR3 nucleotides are TGTGCCAGCAGCTCCCGGCACGCAGGGCGCGGAAACACCATATATTTT. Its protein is CASSSRHAGRGNTIYF.